At least ten counts were recorded for the clone carrying this TCR beta chain. The data were obtained in a study of T-cell reconstitution after alpha-beta-depleted transplantation in children. For TCRbeta, the library was prepared with unique molecular identifiers. MiXCR, applied by TCRdb to the PCR reads, yields one record per CDR3 protein. The sample holds about 240,000 distinct CDR3 sequences, around 11% seen once. V lost 6 bases to trimming and J lost 4 bases, with 9 bases between them. The CDR3 contains 12 residues. Germline V gene lookup returns CDR1 MDHEN and CDR2 SYDVKM. The J gene is TRBJ1-1, the V gene TRBV28; D gene ambiguous. Specimen: PBMCs from the stem cell graft donor, collected from the stem cell graft. The sequence was collected from a human donor who donated a stem cell graft to a child with acute lymphoblastic leukemia. Here the CDR3 reads CASREGTTEAFF. The CDR3 DNA follows: TGTGCCAGCAGAGAGGGTACCACTGAAGCTTTCTTT.